The clone carrying this T cell receptor (beta chain) was seen more than once but under ten times. These data originate in a study of blood T cells in healthy people across ages. Isolation of PBMCs gave at least 7 million cells per sample. V was pared by 5 bases and J by 3 bases, with 9 bases of the junction left unmatched. The CDR3 totals 17 residues. Sample-barcoded 5' priming and a J-beta primer mix drove a second PCR of roughly 6 to 12 cycles. CDR3-containing paired-end reads numbering at least 2.5 million came from each sample. TCRdb called the 5' RACE reads again in MiXCR, with one record for every CDR3 protein. Among 790,000 or so distinct CDR3 sequences, around 50% were seen once, and the ten largest hold 15% to 20%.

V is TRBV12-3 or TRBV12-4 and J is TRBJ2-3; 12 nucleotides agree with TRBD2. This TCR was sampled from a man at least 80 years old in good health. The sequencing sample was made of blood. CDR3 sequence reads: CASSRSLTSGRTDTQYF. In DNA, the CDR3 is TGTGCCAGCAGTCGCTCCCTGACTAGCGGGAGAACAGATACGCAGTATTTT.